The 27 T cell receptor beta chains below were found in one sample sequenced in a study of TIL therapy for anti-PD-1-resistant metastatic lung cancer. The time point denotes: pre-treatment sample, taken before nivolumab and TIL therapy. This was the immunoSEQ v3 assay. Profiling relied on immunoSEQ multiplex PCR, and the TCRdb table lists in-frame clones only, not all of them. This repertoire shows 57,000 or so clones, around nine tenths found once; its top ten account for around 2.6%. Specimen: blood, collected at baseline. These TCRs come from a person between 25 and 80 years old with non-small cell lung cancer.

This clone was seen a handful of times. The chain joins TRBV30 to TRBJ1-5; no reliable D call. V lost 2 bases, J lost 3 bases, and 14 bases lay in between. The germline CDR1 and CDR2 sequences are GTSNPN and SVGIG (reference sequence). The CDR3 length is 15 residues. The CDR3 coding sequence is TGTGCCTGGAGTTCGGGGATGACGGACAATCAGCCCCAGCATTTT. This translates into CAWSSGMTDNQPQHF.

V usage is TRBV30 and J usage is TRBJ1-2; D is unresolved. V was cut by 0 bases and J by 1 base, with 9 bases left in between. CDR1 is GTSNPN and CDR2 is SVGIG in the germline V gene (reference sequence). The CDR3 totals 14 residues. The CDR3 nucleotides read TGTGCCTGGAGTGTATCTCCCAGTAACTATGGCTACACCTTC. Its translation: CAWSVSPSNYGYTF.

The V call is TRBV28, the J call TRBJ2-3, with D uncertain. The CDR3 consists of 14 residues. CDR1 is MDHEN and CDR2 is SYDVKM in the germline V gene. The germline V and J ends were trimmed by 2 bases and 1 base, with 7 bases remaining between them. The CDR3 sequence: CASSLEVRTDTQYF. The CDR3 coding sequence is TGTGCCAGCAGTTTAGAAGTCCGCACAGATACGCAGTATTTT.

V is TRBV7-2 and J is TRBJ1-6, with 11 bases lining up with TRBD1. CDR1 and CDR2 from the germline V gene are SGHTA and FQGNSA. CDR3 length: 14 amino acids. With V trimmed by 5 bases and J by 7 bases, 1 base remained unmatched. CDR3 amino acids: CASSGQGANSPLHF. In DNA form, the CDR3 reads TGTGCCAGCAGCGGACAGGGGGCCAATTCACCCCTCCACTTT.

This sequence joins TRBV6-5 and TRBJ2-1, with a tentative D call TRBD1 (5 bases). V was cut by 6 bases and J by 7 bases, with 13 bases left in between. CDR3 size: 13 residues. Germline V gene data show CDR1 as MNHEY and CDR2 as SVGAGI. CDR3 amino acids: CASSFGSGNEQFF. CDR3 DNA: TGTGCCAGCAGCTTTGGGTCAGGGAATGAGCAGTTCTTC.

This clone was seen a handful of times. The CDR3 reads CASSPLSGTGEEKLFF. CDR3 DNA: TGTGCCAGCAGTCCATTATCCGGGACAGGGGAAGAAAAACTGTTTTTT. V is TRBV28 and J is TRBJ1-4; 10 nucleotides agree with TRBD1. The CDR3 runs to 16 residues. Germline values: CDR1 MDHEN, CDR2 SYDVKM. V lost 5 bases, J lost 8 bases, and 11 bases stayed unmatched.

The rearrangement links TRBV7-9 to TRBJ2-7; D is unresolved. Trimming took 0 bases from V and 5 from J, leaving 17 bases between them. The CDR3 loop spans 16 amino acids. CDR1 and CDR2 (germline): SEHNR, FQNEAQ (reference sequence). The CDR3 protein is CASSLALQLEGHEQYF. As DNA, the CDR3 is TGTGCCAGCAGCTTAGCTCTTCAATTAGAAGGGCACGAGCAGTACTTC. Based on the CDR3 plus reference TRBV7-9 and TRBJ2-7, the full variable domain is DTGVSQNPRHKITKRGQNVTFRCDPISEHNRLYWYRQTLGQGPEFLTYFQNEAQLEKSRLLSDRFSAERPKGSFSTLEIQRTEQGDSAMYLCASSLALQLEGHEQYFGPGTRLTVT.

CDR3 in amino acids: CAGRGSGGAGTGELFF. In DNA, the CDR3 is TGTGCCGGACGAGGTAGCGGGGGGGCCGGCACCGGGGAGCTGTTTTTT. This chain connects TRBV2 to TRBJ2-2, with 11 nucleotides matching TRBD2. The ends lost 11 bases at V and 4 bases at J; junction bases unmatched: 12. Germline CDR1 reads SNHLY; CDR2 reads FYNNEI. The CDR3 covers 16 residues.

The chain couples TRBV29-1 to TRBJ2-5; D might be TRBD1 or TRBD2, each matching 6 bases. V was shortened by 5 bases and J by 4 bases, with 11 bases between the two germline ends. The CDR3 is 12 amino acids. CDR1 and CDR2 (germline): SQVTM, ANQGSEA. The CDR3 DNA reads TGCAGCGTTCGAGAGGGGGGAGAGACCCAGTACTTC. Its protein is CSVREGGETQYF. Drawing the rest from reference TRBV29-1 and TRBJ2-5, the complete variable domain is SAVISQKPSRDICQRGTSLTIQCQVDSQVTMMFWYRQQPGQSLTLIATANQGSEATYESGFVIDKFPISRPNLTFSTLTVSNMSPEDSSIYLCSVREGGETQYFGPGTRLLVL.

DNA for the CDR3: TGTGCCAGCAGTGAACACAGGGGCCACGAGCAGTACTTC. The encoded protein is CASSEHRGHEQYF. This chain uses TRBV2 with TRBJ2-7, with 7 bases matching TRBD1. J lost 5 bases, V lost 2 bases, and 3 bases had no gene match. The CDR3 runs to 13 residues. Germline V gene sequence: CDR1 SNHLY, CDR2 FYNNEI.

The V call is TRBV10-1, the J call TRBJ2-7; D remains ambiguous. This CDR3 has 13 residues. Germline CDR1 and CDR2: WNHNN and SYGVQD (reference sequence). The V end was cut by 3 bases, the J end by 1 base, with 7 bases between. The CDR3 nucleotides read TGCGCCAGCAGTGACTCTGGTTCCTACGAGCAGTACTTC. This encodes CASSDSGSYEQYF.

The V and J genes are TRBV4-1 and TRBJ2-2, with unresolved D. The CDR3 consists of 16 residues. Germline-derived CDR1 and CDR2 are MGHRA and YSYEKL. Trimming took off 5 bases at V and 0 bases at J, with 13 bases between the two ends. The CDR3 loop reads CASSAQPKTNTGELFF. The CDR3 region has the DNA TGCGCCAGCAGCGCCCAACCTAAGACGAACACCGGGGAGCTGTTTTTT.

V and J are TRBV6-5 and TRBJ1-1; D uncertain. This CDR3 is 13 amino acids long. The germline V gene encodes CDR1 MNHEY and CDR2 SVGAGI. V shed 7 bases and J shed 6 bases, with 15 bases lying between them. CDR3 loop: CASTPPGSPEAFF. CDR3 coding DNA: TGTGCCAGCACCCCCCCCGGGTCTCCTGAAGCTTTCTTT.

V is TRBV2 and J is TRBJ2-3; maybe TRBD1 (7 bases). The CDR3 runs to 15 residues. The germline V gene has CDR1 SNHLY and CDR2 FYNNEI. The V end lost 2 bases, the J end lost 6 bases, and 15 bases lay between the germline ends. The CDR3 DNA is TGTGCCAGCAGTGAACAGGGGGGCAGGGGGGATACGCAGTATTTT. It encodes CASSEQGGRGDTQYF.

The chain joins TRBV3-1 (or the pseudogene TRBV3-2) to TRBJ1-5; TRBD1 is a possible D gene (5 bases). The CDR3 runs to 13 residues. Germline CDR1 and CDR2: LGHDT and YNNKEL (reference sequence). Trimming stripped 0 bases from V and 6 bases from J, with 6 bases between. The CDR3 reads CASSQDQGQPQHF. For the CDR3, the DNA is TGTGCCAGCAGCCAAGACCAGGGTCAGCCCCAGCATTTT.

The gene calls are TRBV5-1 and TRBJ1-6, with D tentatively TRBD1 (5 bases). Germline CDR1 SGHRS, CDR2 YFSETQ. Trimming stripped 7 bases from V and 8 bases from J, with 13 bases between. This CDR3 spans 13 amino acids. For the CDR3, the DNA is TGCGCCAGCGCCAGGGAAAATGATTCACCCCTCCACTTT. Translated: CASARENDSPLHF.

The V gene is TRBV19, the J gene TRBJ2-7; 7 bases are shared with TRBD2. V dropped 5 bases and J dropped 2; count of bases not matched to a gene: 3. The CDR3 consists of 13 residues. The germline gives CDR1 LNHDA, CDR2 SQIVND (reference sequence). The CDR3 sequence: CASSSSGAYEQYF. In DNA, the CDR3 is TGTGCCAGTAGTTCAAGCGGGGCCTACGAGCAGTACTTC. The full variable domain, rest sourced from reference TRBV19 and TRBJ2-7, is DGGITQSPKYLFRKEGQNVTLSCEQNLNHDAMYWYRQDPGQGLRLIYYSQIVNDFQKGDIAEGYSVSREKKESFPLTVTSAQKNPTAFYLCASSSSGAYEQYFGPGTRLTVT.

This clone was seen just once. The J gene is TRBJ1-2, the V gene TRBV2; no definite D call. The CDR3 covers 13 residues. Trimming pared 3 bases from V and 2 bases from J, leaving 7 bases between. Looked up from germline, CDR1 is SNHLY and CDR2 is FYNNEI. The CDR3 reads CASSEPQNYGYTF. In DNA, the CDR3 is TGTGCCAGCAGTGAGCCGCAGAACTATGGCTACACCTTC.

The J gene is TRBJ2-7, the V gene TRBV6-5; D is ambiguous. V was trimmed by 7 bases and J by 3 bases, leaving 13 bases between them. Germline CDR1 reads MNHEY; CDR2 reads SVGAGI. The CDR3 is 13 amino acids. CDR3 in amino acids: CASTPRPGYEQYF. The CDR3 nucleotides read TGTGCCAGCACCCCCCGACCCGGCTACGAGCAGTACTTC.

This sequence joins TRBV5-1 and TRBJ1-1, with a possible D match to TRBD1 (6 bases). V was shortened by 4 bases and J by 4 bases, with 11 bases between the two germline ends. Germline V CDR1 and CDR2: SGHRS, YFSETQ. The length of the CDR3 is 13 residues. CDR3 nucleotides: TGCGCCAGCAGCGCACAGGGTGGCACTGAAGCTTTCTTT. Its protein is CASSAQGGTEAFF.

The CDR3 sequence: CASTSRDRGLYYGYTF. The CDR3 nucleotides are TGTGCCAGCACCTCCAGGGACAGGGGGCTCTACTATGGCTACACCTTC. This sequence joins TRBV2 and TRBJ1-2, with 12 bases fitting TRBD1. This CDR3 contains 16 residues. V dropped 7 bases and J dropped 3; count of bases not matched to a gene: 9. Per germline, CDR1 SNHLY and CDR2 FYNNEI.

The J gene is TRBJ2-7, the V gene TRBV11-2; TRBD2 matches 9 bases. CDR1 SGHAT and CDR2 FQNNGV come from the germline V gene. The CDR3 consists of 18 residues. Losses at the gene ends were 2 bases for V and 1 base for J; bases not matched to a gene: 12. The CDR3 region is CASSLRRTGTSFSYEQYF. CDR3 coding DNA: TGTGCCAGCAGCTTAAGACGCACCGGGACTAGCTTTTCCTACGAGCAGTACTTC.

The sample holds one count of this clone. V is TRBV5-1 and J is TRBJ1-1; D gene uncertain. The CDR3 is 16 amino acids. Germline CDR1 and CDR2: SGHRS and YFSETQ. V was shortened by 0 bases and J by 5 bases, with 17 bases between the two germline ends. The CDR3, as DNA: TGCGCCAGCAGCTTGGAACTCGACGCCCTGGGAACTGAAGCTTTCTTT. Translated: CASSLELDALGTEAFF.

This clone showed up just once. The genes are TRBV7-8 and TRBJ2-7, with a weak D call TRBD2 (6 bases). The CDR3 has 14 amino acids. Trimming took off 3 bases at V and 0 bases at J, with 9 bases between the two ends. Germline assignment: CDR1 SGHVS and CDR2 FQNEAQ. The CDR3 is CASSLGDSSYEQYF. The CDR3 region has the DNA TGTGCCAGCAGCTTGGGGGACTCCTCCTACGAGCAGTACTTC.

This clone showed up just once. This sequence joins TRBV10-2 and TRBJ2-1, with D possibly TRBD2 on 6 matching bases. The germline V and J ends were trimmed by 6 bases and 0 bases, with 12 bases remaining between them. There are 15 residues in the CDR3. CDR1 is WSHSY, CDR2 SAAADI, per germline. The CDR3 DNA reads as TGCGCCAGCAGGGAGGGGCCCAACTCCTACAATGAGCAGTTCTTC. Its translation: CASREGPNSYNEQFF.

The J gene is TRBJ1-5, the V gene TRBV19; a possible D gene is TRBD1 (6 bases). Germline V gene sequence: CDR1 LNHDA, CDR2 SQIVND (reference sequence). Trimming stripped 6 bases from V and 10 bases from J, with 25 bases between. The CDR3 sequence is 16 residues long. CDR3 in amino acids: CASSPQASGVSFPQHF. CDR3 nucleotide sequence: TGTGCCAGTAGCCCCCAGGCATCAGGGGTTTCATTCCCCCAGCATTTT. Drawing the rest from reference TRBV19 and TRBJ1-5, the complete variable domain is DGGITQSPKYLFRKEGQNVTLSCEQNLNHDAMYWYRQDPGQGLRLIYYSQIVNDFQKGDIAEGYSVSREKKESFPLTVTSAQKNPTAFYLCASSPQASGVSFPQHFGDGTRLSIL.

The chain recombines TRBV2 with TRBJ2-1, with D possibly matching TRBD2 (6 bases). CDR3 length equals 12 residues. Germline V gene sequence: CDR1 SNHLY, CDR2 FYNNEI. V was trimmed by 9 bases and J by 6 bases, leaving 12 bases between them. CDR3 nucleotides: TGTGCCAGAGGGCGGGGCGGCAATGAGCAGTTCTTC. Its protein product is CARGRGGNEQFF. The full variable domain, its missing parts supplied by reference TRBV2 and TRBJ2-1, is EPEVTQTPSHQVTQMGQEVILRCVPISNHLYFYWYRQILGQKVEFLVSFYNNEISEKSEIFDDQFSVERPDGSNFTLKIRSTKLEDSAMYFCARGRGGNEQFFGPGTRLTVL.